Below are 8 T cell receptor beta chains sequenced from a single sample in a study of cytomegalovirus exposure and HLA in healthy donors. The PCR was carried out with 60 Vbeta primers and 13 Jbeta primers. Method: immunoSEQ multiplex PCR; TCRdb's copy keeps in-frame clones and lacks some. The sample has some 120,000 clones; around 81% are singletons. The source material was PBMCs. The receptors stem from a woman between 25 and 40 years old in good health and CMV-seronegative.

CDR3 in amino acids: CAISPDRGGTEAFF. The CDR3 DNA sequence: TGTGCCATCAGCCCGGACCGCGGAGGCACTGAAGCTTTCTTT. This rearrangement joins TRBV10-3 to TRBJ1-1; no reliable D call. This CDR3 has 14 amino acids. Germline CDR1 is ENHRY and CDR2 is SYGVKD. Trimming took 6 bases from V and 4 from J, leaving 15 bases between them.

The V and J genes are TRBV19 and TRBJ1-2; 7 bases agree with TRBD1. CDR3 length: 16 residues. The J segment lost 2 bases and the V segment lost 5 bases, leaving 11 bases of the junction unmatched. Germline V gene data show CDR1 as LNHDA and CDR2 as SQIVND (reference sequence). The CDR3 reads CASSLRTGAPNYGYTF. In nucleotides, the CDR3 is TGTGCCAGTAGTCTTCGGACAGGTGCCCCCAACTATGGCTACACCTTC.

The rearrangement links TRBV6-4 to TRBJ1-1; no firm D call. The germline gives CDR1 MRHNA, CDR2 SNTAGT. With 5 bases removed from V and 0 bases from J, the gap between germline ends came to 7 bases. CDR3 length equals 13 residues. The CDR3 is CASSNEMNTEAFF. CDR3 in DNA: TGTGCCAGCAGTAATGAGATGAACACTGAAGCTTTCTTT.

The rearrangement joins TRBV6-4 to TRBJ2-1; possible D gene TRBD2, 7 bases. CDR3 length equals 15 residues. Germline-derived CDR1 and CDR2 are MRHNA and SNTAGT. V lost 3 bases, J lost 2 bases, and 11 bases lay in between. The CDR3 spells CASSEGGGPYNEQFF. The DNA of the CDR3 is TGTGCCAGCAGTGAAGGGGGGGGACCCTACAATGAGCAGTTCTTC.

This sequence joins TRBV5-6 and TRBJ2-5; weak D call: TRBD1 (6 bases). Trimming removed 2 bases at V and 2 bases at J, with 19 bases between. The CDR3 runs to 17 residues. CDR1 and CDR2 (germline): SGHDT, YYEEEE. CDR3 residues: CASSFREDRLIQETQYF. In DNA, the CDR3 is TGTGCCAGCAGCTTTCGAGAGGACAGATTAATACAAGAGACCCAGTACTTC.

The chain carries TRBV5-1 and TRBJ2-3; 8 nucleotides agree with TRBD1. Germline loops: CDR1 SGHRS, CDR2 YFSETQ. V gave up 6 bases and J gave up 8 bases; unmatched junction bases: 14. The CDR3 is 15 residues long. CDR3 amino acids: CASKPGTGTTITQYF. The CDR3 DNA is TGCGCCAGCAAACCAGGGACAGGTACGACTATTACGCAGTATTTT. Drawing the rest from reference TRBV5-1 and TRBJ2-3, the complete variable domain is KAGVTQTPRYLIKTRGQQVTLSCSPISGHRSVSWYQQTPGQGLQFLFEYFSETQRNKGNFPGRFSGRQFSNSRSEMNVSTLELGDSALYLCASKPGTGTTITQYFGPGTRLTVL.

This clone has just a few counts. The sample holds other DNA sequences that translate to the same CDR3. The CDR3 sequence: CASSQDQAGGPETQYF. The CDR3 DNA follows: TGCGCCAGCAGCCAAGATCAAGCGGGAGGGCCGGAGACCCAGTACTTC. This chain joins TRBV4-1 and TRBJ2-5, with 10 positions matching TRBD2. Germline loops: CDR1 MGHRA, CDR2 YSYEKL. V dropped 0 bases and J dropped 5; count of bases not matched to a gene: 6. The CDR3 totals 16 residues.

The rearrangement links TRBV28 to TRBJ1-6; the D gene is possibly TRBD1 (5 bases). The V gene lost 6 bases and the J gene lost 10 bases, with 19 bases spanning the gap. The V gene's germline CDR1 is MDHEN and CDR2 SYDVKM. CDR3 length: 15 amino acids. This CDR3 reads CASSAMGRVRSPLHF. The CDR3 DNA sequence: TGTGCCAGCAGCGCAATGGGCAGGGTCCGGTCACCCCTCCACTTT.